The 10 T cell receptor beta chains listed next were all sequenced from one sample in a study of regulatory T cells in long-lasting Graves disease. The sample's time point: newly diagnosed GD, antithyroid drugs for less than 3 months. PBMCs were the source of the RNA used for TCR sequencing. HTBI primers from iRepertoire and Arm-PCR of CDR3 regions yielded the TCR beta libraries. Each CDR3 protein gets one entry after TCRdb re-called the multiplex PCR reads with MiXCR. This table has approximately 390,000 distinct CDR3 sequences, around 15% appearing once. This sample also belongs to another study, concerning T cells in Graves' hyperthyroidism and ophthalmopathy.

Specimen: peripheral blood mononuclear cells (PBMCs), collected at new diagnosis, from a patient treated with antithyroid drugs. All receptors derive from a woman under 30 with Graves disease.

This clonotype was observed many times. The CDR3 DNA sequence: TGTGCCAGCAGCGCTACTGGGGGGCAAGAGACCCAGTACTTC. This gives the protein CASSATGGQETQYF. The chain joins TRBV11-2 to TRBJ2-5; the D gene is possibly TRBD2 (6 bases). The CDR3 is 14 residues long. Germline lookup yields CDR1 SGHAT and CDR2 FQNNGV. The germline V and J ends were trimmed by 5 bases and 2 bases, with 12 bases remaining between them.

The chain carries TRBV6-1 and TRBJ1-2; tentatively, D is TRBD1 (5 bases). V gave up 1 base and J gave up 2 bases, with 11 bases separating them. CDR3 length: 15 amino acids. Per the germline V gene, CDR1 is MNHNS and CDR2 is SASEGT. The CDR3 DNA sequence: TGTGCCAGCAGTGAAGGTGGGGCACAGAACTATGGCTACACCTTC. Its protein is CASSEGGAQNYGYTF.

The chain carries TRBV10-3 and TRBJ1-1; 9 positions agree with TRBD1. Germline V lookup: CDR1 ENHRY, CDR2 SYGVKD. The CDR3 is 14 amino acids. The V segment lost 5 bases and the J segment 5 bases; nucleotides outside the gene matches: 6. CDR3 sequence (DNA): TGTGCCATCAGTCCGGGACAGGGCGCGACTGAAGCTTTCTTT. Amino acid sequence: CAISPGQGATEAFF.

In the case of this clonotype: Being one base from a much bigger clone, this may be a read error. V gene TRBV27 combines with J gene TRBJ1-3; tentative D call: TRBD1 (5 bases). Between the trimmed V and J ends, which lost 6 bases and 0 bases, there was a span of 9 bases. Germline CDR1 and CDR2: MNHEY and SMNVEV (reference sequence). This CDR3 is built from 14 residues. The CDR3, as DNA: TGTGCCAGCAGCCCAGGGAGCTCTGGAAACACCATATATTTT. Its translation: CASSPGSSGNTIYF.

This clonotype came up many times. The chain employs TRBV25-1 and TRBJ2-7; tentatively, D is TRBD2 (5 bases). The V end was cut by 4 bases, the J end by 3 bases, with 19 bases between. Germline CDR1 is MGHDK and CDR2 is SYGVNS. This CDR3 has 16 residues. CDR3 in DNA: TGTGCCAGCAGTGCAAGTACCGGGGAAGTATTCTACGAGCAGTACTTC. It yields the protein CASSASTGEVFYEQYF.

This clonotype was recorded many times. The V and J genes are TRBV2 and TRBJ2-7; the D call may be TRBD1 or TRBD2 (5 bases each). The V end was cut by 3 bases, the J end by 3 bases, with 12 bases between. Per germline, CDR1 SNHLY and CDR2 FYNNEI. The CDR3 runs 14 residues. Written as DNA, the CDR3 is TGTGCCAGCAGTGAGTATCAGGGAGACTACGAGCAGTACTTC. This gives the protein CASSEYQGDYEQYF.

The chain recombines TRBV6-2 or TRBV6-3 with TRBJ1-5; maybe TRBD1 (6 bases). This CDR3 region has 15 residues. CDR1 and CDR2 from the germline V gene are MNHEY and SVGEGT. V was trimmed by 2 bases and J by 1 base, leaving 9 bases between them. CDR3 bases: TGTGCCAGCAGTTACGGGGGGCGCAGCAATCAGCCCCAGCATTTT. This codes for CASSYGGRSNQPQHF.

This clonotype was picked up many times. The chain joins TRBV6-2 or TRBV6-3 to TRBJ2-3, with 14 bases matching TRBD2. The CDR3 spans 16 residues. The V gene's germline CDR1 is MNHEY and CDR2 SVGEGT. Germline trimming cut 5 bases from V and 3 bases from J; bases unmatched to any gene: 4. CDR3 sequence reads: CASSRLAGGGTDTQYF. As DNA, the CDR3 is TGTGCCAGCAGTCGACTAGCGGGAGGGGGAACAGATACGCAGTATTTT.

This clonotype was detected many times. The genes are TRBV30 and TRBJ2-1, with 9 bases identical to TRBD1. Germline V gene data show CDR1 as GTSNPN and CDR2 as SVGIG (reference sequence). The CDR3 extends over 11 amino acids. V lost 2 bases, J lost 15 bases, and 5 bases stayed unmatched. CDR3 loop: CAWSRQGDLFF. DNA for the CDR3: TGTGCCTGGAGTAGACAGGGGGATCTGTTCTTC.

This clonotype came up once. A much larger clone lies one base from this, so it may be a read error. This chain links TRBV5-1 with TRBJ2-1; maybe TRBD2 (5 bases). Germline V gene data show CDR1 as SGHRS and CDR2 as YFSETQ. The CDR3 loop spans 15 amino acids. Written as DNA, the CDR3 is TGCGCCTGCAGCTTGGTTCCGGGGTCCTACAATGAGCAGTTCTTC. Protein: CACSLVPGSYNEQFF.